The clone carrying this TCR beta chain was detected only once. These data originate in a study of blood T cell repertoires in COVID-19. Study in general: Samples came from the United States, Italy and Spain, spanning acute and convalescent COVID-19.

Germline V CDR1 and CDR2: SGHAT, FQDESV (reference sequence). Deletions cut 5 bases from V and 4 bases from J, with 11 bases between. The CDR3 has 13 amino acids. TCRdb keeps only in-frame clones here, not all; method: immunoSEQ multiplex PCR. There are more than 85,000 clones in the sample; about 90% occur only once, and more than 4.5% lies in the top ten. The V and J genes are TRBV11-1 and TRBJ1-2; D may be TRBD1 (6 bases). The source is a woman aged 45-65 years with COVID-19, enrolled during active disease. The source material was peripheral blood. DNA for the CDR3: TGTGCCAGCAGCCTTGGACAGTCCTATGGCTACACCTTC. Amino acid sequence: CASSLGQSYGYTF. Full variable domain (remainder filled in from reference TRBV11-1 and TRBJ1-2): EAEVAQSPRYKITEKSQAVAFWCDPISGHATLYWYRQILGQGPELLVQFQDESVVDDSQLPKDRFSAERLKGVDSTLKIQPAELGDSAMYLCASSLGQSYGYTFGSGTRLTVV.